Listed below are T cell receptor beta chains from one sample, sequenced in a study of blood T cell repertoires in COVID-19. Profiled with immunoSEQ multiplex PCR; TCRdb holds only in-frame clones, not every one. Of around 130,000 clones in the sample, around 87% were seen once. Material: peripheral blood. The receptors derive from a man in his 70s with active COVID-19. Each CDR3 is given with its conserved first and last residue.

TRBJ2-2 | TRBV7-3 | CASSFSRTPNTGELFF
TRBJ2-1 | TRBV7-9 | CASSLAAAGEQFF
TRBJ2-2 | TRBV3-1/TRBV3-2 | CASSLKRGLAGGPVNTGELFF
TRBJ1-1 | TRBV2 | CASRGTGDTEAFF
TRBJ2-1 | TRBV14 | CASSLLAGGGSYNEQFF
TRBJ2-7 | TRBV28 | CASSLLASGRGYEQYF
TRBJ2-3 | TRBV19 | CASSTRDRVTDTQYF
TRBJ2-7 | TRBV24-1 | CATSDPRVAYEQYF
TRBJ2-1 | TRBV7-8 | CASSPPGRNYNEQFF
TRBJ2-1 | TRBV7-2 | CASSLGLAGSLEQFF
TRBJ2-7 | TRBV7-9 | CASSRQTGAFSSYEQYF
TRBJ2-2 | TRBV3-1/TRBV3-2 | CASRMDTPNTGELFF
TRBJ2-2 | TRBV9 | CASSPVAGLNTGELFF
TRBJ1-3 | TRBV20-1 | CSASAVPGNTIYF
TRBJ2-7 | TRBV24-1 | CATSDTGQGGTYEQYF
TRBJ2-7 | TRBV5-1 | CASSLGSGDEQYF
TRBJ1-2 | TRBV5-1 | CASSQRQGANYGYTF
TRBJ2-5 | TRBV2 | CASSGYSRETQYF
TRBJ1-2 | TRBV20-1 | CSASTPDYGYTF
TRBJ2-7 | TRBV6-5 | CASSSTGTGEQYF
TRBJ1-3 | TRBV7-2 | CASSSRDRGGNTIYF
TRBJ1-4 | TRBV11-2 | CASSPGTGFNEKLFF